This TCR beta chain was captured in a study of T cell responses to AZD1222 COVID-19 vaccine. Study outcomes and limitations: In all cases, repertoires were sampled only after the peak T cell response. Donors were mostly white British, more females; clonal diversity possibly underestimated.

This clone showed up just once. Its cognate antigen is unknown. The assay was immunoSEQ multiplex PCR, and TCRdb's table has in-frame clones only and misses some. Of around 180,000 clones listed, 90% to 95% are singletons. This CDR3 is built from 13 residues. Trimming shortened V by 1 base and J by 3 bases, and 5 bases separated the two germline ends. Germline V lookup: CDR1 LNHDA, CDR2 SQIVND (reference sequence). Sequencing was performed on peripheral blood, taken 28 days after the second AZD1222 dose. This TCR was sampled from an adult who received the AZD1222 COVID-19 vaccine. V is TRBV19 and J is TRBJ2-3; D is unresolved. The CDR3 nucleotides read TGTGCCAGTAGTATAGTACGGACAGATACGCAGTATTTT. Encoded protein: CASSIVRTDTQYF.